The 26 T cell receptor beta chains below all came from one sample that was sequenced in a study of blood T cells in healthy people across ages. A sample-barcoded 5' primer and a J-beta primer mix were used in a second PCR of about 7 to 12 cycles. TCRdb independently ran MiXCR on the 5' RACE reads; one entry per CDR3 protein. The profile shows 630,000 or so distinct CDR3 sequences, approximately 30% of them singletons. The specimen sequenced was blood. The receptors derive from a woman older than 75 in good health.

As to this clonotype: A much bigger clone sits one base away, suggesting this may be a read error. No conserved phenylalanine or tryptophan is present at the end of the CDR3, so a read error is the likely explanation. The CDR3 loop is CSARDQGQHHGYTC. The DNA of the CDR3 is TGCAGTGCTAGAGATCAGGGACAGCACCATGGCTACACCTGC. The chain joins TRBV20-1 to TRBJ1-2, with 7 bases aligning to TRBD1. Per the germline V gene, CDR1 is DFQATT and CDR2 is SNEGSKA (reference sequence). J gave up 6 bases and V 0 bases, and 7 bases lay outside the gene matches. CDR3 length equals 14 residues.

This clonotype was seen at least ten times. This CDR3 reads CSAGPTELPYGYTF. CDR3 DNA: TGCAGTGCCGGACCGACAGAACTCCCCTATGGCTACACCTTC. The V and J genes are TRBV20-1 and TRBJ1-2, with D perhaps TRBD1 (5 bases). Germline V gene data show CDR1 as DFQATT and CDR2 as SNEGSKA (reference sequence). The CDR3 consists of 14 residues. Trimming shortened V by 6 bases and J by 4 bases, and 18 bases separated the two germline ends.

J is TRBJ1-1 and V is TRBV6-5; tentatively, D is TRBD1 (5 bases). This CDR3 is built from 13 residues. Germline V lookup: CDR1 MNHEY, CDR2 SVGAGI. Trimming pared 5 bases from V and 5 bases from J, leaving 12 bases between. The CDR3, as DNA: TGTGCCAGCAGTGTAAGCAGGGAAACTGAAGCTTTCTTT. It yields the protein CASSVSRETEAFF.

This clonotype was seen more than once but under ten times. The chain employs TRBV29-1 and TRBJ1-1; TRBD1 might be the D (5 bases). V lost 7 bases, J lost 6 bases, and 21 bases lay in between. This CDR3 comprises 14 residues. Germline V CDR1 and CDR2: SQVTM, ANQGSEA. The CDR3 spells CSGSGGSGEPEAFF. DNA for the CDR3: TGCAGCGGTAGTGGGGGGTCTGGAGAACCTGAAGCTTTCTTT.

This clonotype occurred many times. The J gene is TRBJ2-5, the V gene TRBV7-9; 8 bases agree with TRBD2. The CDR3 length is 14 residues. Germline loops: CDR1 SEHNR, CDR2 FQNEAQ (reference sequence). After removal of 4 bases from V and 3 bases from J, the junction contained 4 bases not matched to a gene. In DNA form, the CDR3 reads TGTGCCAGCAGCTGGAGCGGGGGTAAAGAGACCCAGTACTTC. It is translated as CASSWSGGKETQYF.

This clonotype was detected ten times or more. CDR3 nucleotide sequence: TGCGCCAGCAGCCAAGACAGACTGAACACTGAAGCTTTCTTT. Its protein is CASSQDRLNTEAFF. V is TRBV4-1 and J is TRBJ1-1; D remains ambiguous. V was pared by 0 bases and J by 0 bases, with 5 bases between. Germline lookup yields CDR1 MGHRA and CDR2 YSYEKL. The CDR3 runs 14 residues.

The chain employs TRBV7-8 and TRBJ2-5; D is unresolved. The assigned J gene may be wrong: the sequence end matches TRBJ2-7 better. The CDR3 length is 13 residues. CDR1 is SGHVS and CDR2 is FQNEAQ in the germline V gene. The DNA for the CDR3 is TGTGCCAGCAGCTTAGCGCGGCCCGACGAGCAGTACTTC. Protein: CASSLARPDEQYF.

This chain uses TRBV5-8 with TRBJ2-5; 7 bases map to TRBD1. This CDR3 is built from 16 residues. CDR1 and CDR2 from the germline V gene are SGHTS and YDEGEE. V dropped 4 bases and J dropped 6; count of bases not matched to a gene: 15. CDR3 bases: TGTGCCAGCAGCCTCGGAACCGGGACAGCAGGAAAGACCCAGTACTTC. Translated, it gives CASSLGTGTAGKTQYF.

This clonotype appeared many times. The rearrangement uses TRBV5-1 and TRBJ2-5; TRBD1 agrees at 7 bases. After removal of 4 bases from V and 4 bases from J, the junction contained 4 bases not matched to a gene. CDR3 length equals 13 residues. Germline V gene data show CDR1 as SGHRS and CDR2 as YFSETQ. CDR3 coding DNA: TGCGCCAGCAGCCAGCACAGGGGAGAGACCCAGTACTTC. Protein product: CASSQHRGETQYF.

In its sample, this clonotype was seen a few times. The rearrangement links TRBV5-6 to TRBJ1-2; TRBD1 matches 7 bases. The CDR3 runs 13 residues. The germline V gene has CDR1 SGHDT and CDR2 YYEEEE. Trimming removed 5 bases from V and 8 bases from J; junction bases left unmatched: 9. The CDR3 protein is CASSSGTVGGYTF. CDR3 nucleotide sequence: TGTGCCAGCAGTTCCGGGACAGTTGGGGGCTACACCTTC.

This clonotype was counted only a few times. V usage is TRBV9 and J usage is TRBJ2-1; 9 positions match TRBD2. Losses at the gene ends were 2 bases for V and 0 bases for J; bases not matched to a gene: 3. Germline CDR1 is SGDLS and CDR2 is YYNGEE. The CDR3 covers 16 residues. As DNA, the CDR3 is TGTGCCAGCAGCGTCGGCGGGGGGGCCTCCTACAATGAGCAGTTCTTC. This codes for CASSVGGGASYNEQFF. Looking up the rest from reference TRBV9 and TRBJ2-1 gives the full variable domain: DSGVTQTPKHLITATGQRVTLRCSPRSGDLSVYWYQQSLDQGLQFLIQYYNGEERAKGNILERFSAQQFPDLHSELNLSSLELGDSALYFCASSVGGGASYNEQFFGPGTRLTVL.

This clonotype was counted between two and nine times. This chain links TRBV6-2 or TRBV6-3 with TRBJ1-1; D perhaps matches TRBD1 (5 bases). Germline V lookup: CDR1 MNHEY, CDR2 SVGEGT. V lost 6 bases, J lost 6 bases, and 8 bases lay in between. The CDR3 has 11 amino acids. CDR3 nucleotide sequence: TGTGCCAGCAGGTCAGGGCCTGAAGCTTTCTTT. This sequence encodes CASRSGPEAFF.

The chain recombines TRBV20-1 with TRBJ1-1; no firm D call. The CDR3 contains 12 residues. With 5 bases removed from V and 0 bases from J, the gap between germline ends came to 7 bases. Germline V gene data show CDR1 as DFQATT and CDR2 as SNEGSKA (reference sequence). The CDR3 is CSAVALNTEAFF. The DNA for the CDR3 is TGCAGTGCTGTAGCCCTGAACACTGAAGCTTTCTTT.

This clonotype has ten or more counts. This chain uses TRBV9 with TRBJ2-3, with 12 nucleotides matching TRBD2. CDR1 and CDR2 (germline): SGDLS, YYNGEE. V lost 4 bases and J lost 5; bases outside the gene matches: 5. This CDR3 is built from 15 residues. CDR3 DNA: TGTGCCAGCAGCAAGACTAGCGGGGGAGGAGATACGCAGTATTTT. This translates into CASSKTSGGGDTQYF.

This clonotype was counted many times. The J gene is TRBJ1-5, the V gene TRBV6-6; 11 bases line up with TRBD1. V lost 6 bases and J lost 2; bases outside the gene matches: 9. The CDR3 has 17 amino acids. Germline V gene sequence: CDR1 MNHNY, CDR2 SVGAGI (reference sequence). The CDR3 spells CASSHIPGQGGNQPQHF. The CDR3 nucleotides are TGTGCCAGCAGCCACATTCCGGGACAGGGGGGCAATCAGCCCCAGCATTTT.

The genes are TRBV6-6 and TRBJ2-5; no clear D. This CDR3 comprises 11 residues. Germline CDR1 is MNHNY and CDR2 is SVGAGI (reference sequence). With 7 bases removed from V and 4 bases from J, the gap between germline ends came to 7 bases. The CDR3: CASKEGETQYF. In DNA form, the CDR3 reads TGTGCCAGCAAAGAAGGAGAGACCCAGTACTTC.

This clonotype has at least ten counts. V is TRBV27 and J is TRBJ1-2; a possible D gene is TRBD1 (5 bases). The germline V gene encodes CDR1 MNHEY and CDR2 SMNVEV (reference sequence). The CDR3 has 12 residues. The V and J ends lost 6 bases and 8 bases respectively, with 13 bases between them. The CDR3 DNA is TGTGCCAGCAGGGGGGATTCGGGAGGCTACACCTTC. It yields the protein CASRGDSGGYTF.

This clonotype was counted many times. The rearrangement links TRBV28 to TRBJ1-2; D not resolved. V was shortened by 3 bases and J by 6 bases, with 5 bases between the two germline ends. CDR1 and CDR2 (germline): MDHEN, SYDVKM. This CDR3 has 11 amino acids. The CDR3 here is CASSFKNGYTF. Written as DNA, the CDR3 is TGTGCCAGCAGTTTTAAAAATGGCTACACCTTC.

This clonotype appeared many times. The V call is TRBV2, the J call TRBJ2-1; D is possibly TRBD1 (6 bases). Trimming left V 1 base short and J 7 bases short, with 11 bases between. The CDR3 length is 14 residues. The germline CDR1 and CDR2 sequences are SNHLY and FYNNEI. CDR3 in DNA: TGTGCCAGCAGTGAAGGGGGACACAGGAATGAGCAGTTCTTC. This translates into CASSEGGHRNEQFF. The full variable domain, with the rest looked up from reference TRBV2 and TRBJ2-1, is EPEVTQTPSHQVTQMGQEVILRCVPISNHLYFYWYRQILGQKVEFLVSFYNNEISEKSEIFDDQFSVERPDGSNFTLKIRSTKLEDSAMYFCASSEGGHRNEQFFGPGTRLTVL.

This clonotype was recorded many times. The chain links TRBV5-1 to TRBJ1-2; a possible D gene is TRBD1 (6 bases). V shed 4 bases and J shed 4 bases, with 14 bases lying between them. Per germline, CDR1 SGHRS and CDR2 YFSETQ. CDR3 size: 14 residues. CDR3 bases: TGCGCCAGCAGCCCTTCGGGGGCACTCTATGGCTACACCTTC. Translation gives CASSPSGALYGYTF.

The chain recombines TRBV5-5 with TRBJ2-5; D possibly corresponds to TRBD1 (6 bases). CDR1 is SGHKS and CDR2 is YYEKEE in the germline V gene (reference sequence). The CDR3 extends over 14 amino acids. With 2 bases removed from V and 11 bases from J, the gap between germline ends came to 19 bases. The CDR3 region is CASSLRTDWNEQYF. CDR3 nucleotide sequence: TGTGCCAGCAGCTTAAGGACAGATTGGAATGAGCAGTACTTC.

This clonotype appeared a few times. CDR3 bases: TGTGCCAGCAGTTCACGAACAGGAGTCTATAGCAATCAGCCCCAGCATTTT. This encodes CASSSRTGVYSNQPQHF. The chain is built from TRBV28 and TRBJ1-5; the D gene is possibly TRBD1 (5 bases). There are 17 residues in the CDR3. The germline V gene has CDR1 MDHEN and CDR2 SYDVKM. Trimming stripped 4 bases from V and 0 bases from J, with 16 bases between.

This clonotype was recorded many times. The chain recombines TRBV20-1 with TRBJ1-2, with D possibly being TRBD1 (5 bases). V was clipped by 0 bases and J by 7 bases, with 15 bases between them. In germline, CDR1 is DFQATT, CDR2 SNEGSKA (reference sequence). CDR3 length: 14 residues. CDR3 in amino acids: CSAREFRALSGYTF. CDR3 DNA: TGCAGTGCTAGAGAGTTCAGGGCCTTGAGTGGCTACACCTTC.

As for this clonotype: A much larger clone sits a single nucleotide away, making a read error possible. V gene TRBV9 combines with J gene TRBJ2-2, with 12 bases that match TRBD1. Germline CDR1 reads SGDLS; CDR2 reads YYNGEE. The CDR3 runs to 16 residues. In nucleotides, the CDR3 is TGTGCCAGCAGCGTAGCAGGGACAGGGGGCTTCGGGGAGCGGTTTTTT. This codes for CASSVAGTGGFGERFF.

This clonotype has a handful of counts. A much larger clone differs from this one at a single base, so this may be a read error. CDR3 bases: TGTGCCACGTCTAGCGGGGGGAACTACAATGAGCAGTACTTC. Translation gives CATSSGGNYNEQYF. J is TRBJ2-5 and V is TRBV27; 11 positions match TRBD2. Germline-derived CDR1 and CDR2 are MNHEY and SMNVEV (reference sequence). With 10 bases clipped from V and 11 bases from J, the junction kept 15 bases outside the gene matches. The CDR3 has 14 residues.

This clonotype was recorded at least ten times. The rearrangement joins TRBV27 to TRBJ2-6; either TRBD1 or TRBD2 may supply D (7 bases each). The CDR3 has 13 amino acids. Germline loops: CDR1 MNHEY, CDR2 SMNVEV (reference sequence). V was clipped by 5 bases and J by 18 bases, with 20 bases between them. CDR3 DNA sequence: TGTGCCAGCAGTCTACGACAGGGAGGGAAGAAGACTTTC. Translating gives CASSLRQGGKKTF.